This paragraph reports one T cell receptor beta chain. Its antigen is undetermined. The source of the sample is a study of T cell responses to AZD1222 COVID-19 vaccine. General observations from the study: Spike-specific TCR breadth rose after two AZD1222 doses, and depth rose as well. The sample set comprised mostly white British donors with more females, and clonal diversity was possibly underestimated.

Produced via immunoSEQ multiplex PCR; TCRdb's table is partial and in-frame only. The sample yields about 110,000 clones, about 94% seen once. CDR3 length equals 13 residues. CDR1 and CDR2 (germline): LGHDT, YNNKEL (reference sequence). With 7 bases removed from V and 4 bases from J, the gap between germline ends came to 13 bases. Second-dose schedules of about 4 or about 12 weeks were combined. The J gene is TRBJ1-2, the V gene TRBV3-1 (or the pseudogene TRBV3-2); possible D gene TRBD1, 5 bases. The TCR comes from an adult who received the AZD1222 COVID-19 vaccine. The specimen was peripheral blood, collected 28 days after the second AZD1222 dose. The CDR3 loop is CASKGRGGYGYTF. The CDR3 DNA sequence: TGTGCCAGCAAGGGCCGGGGCGGCTATGGCTACACCTTC.